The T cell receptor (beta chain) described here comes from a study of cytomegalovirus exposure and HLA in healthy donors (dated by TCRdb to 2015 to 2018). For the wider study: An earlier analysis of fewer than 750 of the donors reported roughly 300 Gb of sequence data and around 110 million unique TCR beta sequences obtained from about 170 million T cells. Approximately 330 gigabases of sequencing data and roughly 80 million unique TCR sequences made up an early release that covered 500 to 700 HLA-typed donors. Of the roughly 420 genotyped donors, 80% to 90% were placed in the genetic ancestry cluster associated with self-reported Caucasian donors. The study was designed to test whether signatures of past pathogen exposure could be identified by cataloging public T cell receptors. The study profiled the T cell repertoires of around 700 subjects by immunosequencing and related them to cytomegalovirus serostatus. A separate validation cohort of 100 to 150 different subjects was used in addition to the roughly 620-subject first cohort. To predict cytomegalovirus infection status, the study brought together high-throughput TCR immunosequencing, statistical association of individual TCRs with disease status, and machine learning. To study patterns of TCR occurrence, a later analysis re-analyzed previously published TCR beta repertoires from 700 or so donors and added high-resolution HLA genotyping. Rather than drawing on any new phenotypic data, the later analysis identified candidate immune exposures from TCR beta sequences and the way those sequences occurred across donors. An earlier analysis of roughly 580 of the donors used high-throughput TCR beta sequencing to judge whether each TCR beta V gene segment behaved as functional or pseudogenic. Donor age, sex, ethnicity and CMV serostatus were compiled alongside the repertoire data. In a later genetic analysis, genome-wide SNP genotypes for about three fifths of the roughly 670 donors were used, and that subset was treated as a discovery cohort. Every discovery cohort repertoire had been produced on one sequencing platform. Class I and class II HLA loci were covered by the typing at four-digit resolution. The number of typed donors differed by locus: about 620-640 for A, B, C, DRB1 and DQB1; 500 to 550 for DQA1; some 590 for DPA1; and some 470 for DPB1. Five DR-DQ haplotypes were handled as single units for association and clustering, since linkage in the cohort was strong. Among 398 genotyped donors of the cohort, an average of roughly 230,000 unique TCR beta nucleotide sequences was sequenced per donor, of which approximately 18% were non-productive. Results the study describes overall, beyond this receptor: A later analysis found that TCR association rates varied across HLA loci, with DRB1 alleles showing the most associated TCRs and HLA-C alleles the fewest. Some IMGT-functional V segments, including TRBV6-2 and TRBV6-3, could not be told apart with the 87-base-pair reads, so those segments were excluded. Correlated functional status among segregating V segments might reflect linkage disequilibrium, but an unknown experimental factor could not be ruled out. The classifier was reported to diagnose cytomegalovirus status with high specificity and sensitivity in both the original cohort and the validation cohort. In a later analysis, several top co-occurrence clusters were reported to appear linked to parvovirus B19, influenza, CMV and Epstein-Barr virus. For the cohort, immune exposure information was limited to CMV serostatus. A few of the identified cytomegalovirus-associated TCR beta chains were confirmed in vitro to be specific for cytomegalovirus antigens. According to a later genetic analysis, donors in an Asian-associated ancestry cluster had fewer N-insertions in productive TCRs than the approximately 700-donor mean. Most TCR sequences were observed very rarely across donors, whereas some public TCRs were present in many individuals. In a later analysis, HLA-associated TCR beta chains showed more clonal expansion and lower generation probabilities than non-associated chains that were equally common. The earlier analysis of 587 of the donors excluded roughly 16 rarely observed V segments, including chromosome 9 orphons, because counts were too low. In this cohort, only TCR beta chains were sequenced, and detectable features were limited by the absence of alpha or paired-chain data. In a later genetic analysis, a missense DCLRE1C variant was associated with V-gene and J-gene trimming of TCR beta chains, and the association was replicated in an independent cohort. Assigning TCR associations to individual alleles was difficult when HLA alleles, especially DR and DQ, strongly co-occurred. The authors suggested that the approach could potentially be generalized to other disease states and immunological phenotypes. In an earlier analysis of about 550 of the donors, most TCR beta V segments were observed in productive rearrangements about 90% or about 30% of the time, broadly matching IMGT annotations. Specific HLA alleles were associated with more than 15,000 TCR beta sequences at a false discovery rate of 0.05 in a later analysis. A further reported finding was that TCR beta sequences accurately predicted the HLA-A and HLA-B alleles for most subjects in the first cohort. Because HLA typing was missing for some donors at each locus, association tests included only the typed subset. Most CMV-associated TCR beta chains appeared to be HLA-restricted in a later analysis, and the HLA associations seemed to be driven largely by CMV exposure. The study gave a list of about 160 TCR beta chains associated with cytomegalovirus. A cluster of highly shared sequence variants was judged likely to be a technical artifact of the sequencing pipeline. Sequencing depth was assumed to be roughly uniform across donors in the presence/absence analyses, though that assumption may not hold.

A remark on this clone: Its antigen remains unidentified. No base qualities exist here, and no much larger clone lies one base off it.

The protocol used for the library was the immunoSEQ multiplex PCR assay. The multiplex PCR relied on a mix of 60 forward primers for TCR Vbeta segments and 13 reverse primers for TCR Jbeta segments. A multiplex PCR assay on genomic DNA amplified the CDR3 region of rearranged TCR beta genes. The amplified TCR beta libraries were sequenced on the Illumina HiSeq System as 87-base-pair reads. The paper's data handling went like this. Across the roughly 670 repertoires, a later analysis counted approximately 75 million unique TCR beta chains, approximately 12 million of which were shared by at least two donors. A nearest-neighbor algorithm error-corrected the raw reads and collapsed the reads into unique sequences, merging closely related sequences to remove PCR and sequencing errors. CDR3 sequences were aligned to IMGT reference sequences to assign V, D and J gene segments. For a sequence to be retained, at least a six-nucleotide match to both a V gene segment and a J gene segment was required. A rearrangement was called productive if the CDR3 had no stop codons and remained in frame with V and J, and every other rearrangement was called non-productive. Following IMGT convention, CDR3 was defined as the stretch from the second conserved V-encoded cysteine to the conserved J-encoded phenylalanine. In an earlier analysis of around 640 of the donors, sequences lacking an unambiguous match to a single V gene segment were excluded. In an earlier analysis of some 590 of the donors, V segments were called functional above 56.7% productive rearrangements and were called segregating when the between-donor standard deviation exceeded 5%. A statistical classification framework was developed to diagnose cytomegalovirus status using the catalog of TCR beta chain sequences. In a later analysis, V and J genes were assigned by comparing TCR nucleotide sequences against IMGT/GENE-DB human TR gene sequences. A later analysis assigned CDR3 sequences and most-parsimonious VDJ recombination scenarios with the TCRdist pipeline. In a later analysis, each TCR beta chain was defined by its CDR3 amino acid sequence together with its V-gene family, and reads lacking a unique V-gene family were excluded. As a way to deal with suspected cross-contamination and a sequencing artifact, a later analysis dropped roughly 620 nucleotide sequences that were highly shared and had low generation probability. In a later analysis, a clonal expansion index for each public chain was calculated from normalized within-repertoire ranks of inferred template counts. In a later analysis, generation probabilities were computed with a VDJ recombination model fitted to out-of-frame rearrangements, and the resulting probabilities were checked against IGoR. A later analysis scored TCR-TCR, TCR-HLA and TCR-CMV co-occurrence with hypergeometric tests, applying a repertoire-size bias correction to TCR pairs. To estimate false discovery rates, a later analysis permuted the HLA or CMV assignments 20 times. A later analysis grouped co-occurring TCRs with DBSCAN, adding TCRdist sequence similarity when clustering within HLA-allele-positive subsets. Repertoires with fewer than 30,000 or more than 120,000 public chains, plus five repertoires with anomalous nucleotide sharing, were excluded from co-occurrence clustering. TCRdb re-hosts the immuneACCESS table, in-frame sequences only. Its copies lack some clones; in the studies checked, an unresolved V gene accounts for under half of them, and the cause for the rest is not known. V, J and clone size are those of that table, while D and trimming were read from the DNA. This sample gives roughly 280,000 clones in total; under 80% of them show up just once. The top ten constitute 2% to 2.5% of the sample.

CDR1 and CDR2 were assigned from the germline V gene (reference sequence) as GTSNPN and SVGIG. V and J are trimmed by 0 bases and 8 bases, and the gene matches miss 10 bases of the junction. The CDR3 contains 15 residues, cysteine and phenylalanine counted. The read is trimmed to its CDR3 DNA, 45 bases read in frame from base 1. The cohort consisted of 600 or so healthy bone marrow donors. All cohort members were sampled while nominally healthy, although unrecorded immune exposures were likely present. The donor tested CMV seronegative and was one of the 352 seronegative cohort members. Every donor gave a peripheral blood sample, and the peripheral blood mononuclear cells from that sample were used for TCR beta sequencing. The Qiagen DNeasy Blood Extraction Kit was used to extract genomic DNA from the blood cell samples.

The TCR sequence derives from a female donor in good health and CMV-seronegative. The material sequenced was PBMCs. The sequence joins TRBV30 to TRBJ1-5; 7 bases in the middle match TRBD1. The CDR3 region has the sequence CAWSVTGATVKPQHF. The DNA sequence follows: TGTGCCTGGAGTGTTACAGGGGCCACAGTTAAGCCCCAGCATTTT.